These 21 T cell receptor beta chains originate from one sample sequenced in a study of blood T cell repertoires in COVID-19. The method was immunoSEQ multiplex PCR; TCRdb's version includes in-frame clones alone and lacks a portion of them. The sample gives about 240,000 clones, roughly 90% of which show up once; approximately 6.2% is in the top ten. Sequencing input: peripheral blood. The receptors shown here come from a man aged 55 to 70 with acute or convalescent COVID-19.

This clone was seen once. This CDR3 is also generated by other DNA sequences in the sample. The rearrangement links TRBV19 to TRBJ1-4; D is undetermined. The CDR3 is made up of 14 amino acids. Germline assignment: CDR1 LNHDA and CDR2 SQIVND (reference sequence). Trimming took off 1 base at V and 0 bases at J, with 3 bases between the two ends. Here the CDR3 DNA reads TGTGCCAGTAGTATAGCCGCAACTAATGAAAAACTGTTTTTT. Its protein product is CASSIAATNEKLFF.

The CDR3 is CASSGQAHGDDEQFF. The CDR3 DNA follows: TGTGCCAGCAGCGGACAGGCCCATGGGGACGATGAGCAGTTCTTC. The chain links TRBV9 to TRBJ2-1; TRBD1 might be the D (6 bases). The CDR3 loop spans 15 amino acids. Trimming shortened V by 3 bases and J by 8 bases, and 18 bases separated the two germline ends. The germline V gene encodes CDR1 SGDLS and CDR2 YYNGEE.

The chain carries TRBV28 and TRBJ1-5; the match to TRBD1 covers 8 bases. The germline V gene has CDR1 MDHEN and CDR2 SYDVKM. Germline trimming cut 6 bases from V and 6 bases from J; bases unmatched to any gene: 1. CDR3 size: 12 residues. This CDR3 is CASRTGAQPQHF. DNA for the CDR3: TGTGCCAGCAGGACAGGGGCTCAGCCCCAGCATTTT.

Concerning this clone itself: The junction does not match germline at one end; this may be a read error. The chain carries TRBV7-2 and TRBJ1-3; D gene unclear. The V gene's germline CDR1 is SGHTA and CDR2 FQGNSA. CDR3 size: 12 residues. The CDR3 DNA sequence: TGTGCCAGCAGCCCTTCTGTAAACACCATATATTTT. It translates to CASSPSVNTIYF.

The genes are TRBV2 and TRBJ1-1, with 7 bases aligning to TRBD1. V lost 5 bases to trimming and J lost 1 base; unmatched junction nucleotides: 4. The CDR3 is made up of 14 amino acids. CDR1 is SNHLY, CDR2 FYNNEI, per germline. CDR3 region: CASSPQGRNTEAFF. CDR3 bases: TGTGCCAGCAGTCCACAGGGGAGGAACACTGAAGCTTTCTTT.

This sequence joins TRBV19 and TRBJ1-5; TRBD1 might be the D (5 bases). This CDR3 is built from 13 residues. V lost 10 bases, J lost 4 bases, and 14 bases lay in between. CDR1 and CDR2 from the germline V gene are LNHDA and SQIVND (reference sequence). CDR3 DNA: TGTGCCACCGTCGCCGGGGGGAATCAGCCCCAGCATTTT. Its protein is CATVAGGNQPQHF.

The chain links TRBV13 to TRBJ2-7; 7 bases line up with TRBD2. The CDR3 has 17 residues. V lost 5 bases, J lost 0 bases, and 13 bases stayed unmatched. From germline, CDR1 is PRHDT and CDR2 FYEKMQ (reference sequence). Here the CDR3 DNA reads TGTGCCAGCAGCCCTACATCCACTAGCGACCACTCCTACGAGCAGTACTTC. Translated: CASSPTSTSDHSYEQYF.

As DNA, the CDR3 is TGTGCCAGCAGAGATCCAGGACTAGCGGGAGACGAGCAGTACTTC. It is translated as CASRDPGLAGDEQYF. The chain couples TRBV6-5 to TRBJ2-7; 13 bases match TRBD2. The CDR3 loop spans 15 amino acids. V shed 6 bases and J 5 bases; nucleotides not matched to a gene: 7. Germline V CDR1 and CDR2: MNHEY, SVGAGI.

The chain recombines TRBV25-1 with TRBJ1-5; TRBD1 agrees at 10 bases. V dropped 3 bases and J dropped 6; count of bases not matched to a gene: 8. The CDR3 sequence is 16 residues long. Per the germline V gene, CDR1 is MGHDK and CDR2 is SYGVNS. CDR3 residues: CASSESGTGVGQPQHF. For the CDR3, the DNA is TGTGCCAGCAGTGAGTCCGGGACAGGGGTGGGTCAGCCCCAGCATTTT.

The chain combines TRBV7-2 with TRBJ1-5; tentative D call: TRBD1 (5 bases). V gave up 8 bases and J gave up 0 bases, with 20 bases separating them. The CDR3 sequence is 17 residues long. Germline CDR1 SGHTA, CDR2 FQGNSA. CDR3 nucleotide sequence: TGTGCCAGCGCGACGGGCCTTGGGGCAGTTAGCAATCAGCCCCAGCATTTT. Amino acids: CASATGLGAVSNQPQHF.

The V gene is TRBV11-3, the J gene TRBJ2-5; the D is unclear. The V gene's germline CDR1 is SGHNT and CDR2 YENEEA. Deletions cut 1 base from V and 5 bases from J, with 14 bases between. The CDR3 length is 15 residues. The CDR3 protein is CASSLGLPSGETQYF. CDR3 nucleotides: TGTGCCAGCAGCTTAGGCCTCCCCTCCGGGGAGACCCAGTACTTC. Drawing the rest from reference TRBV11-3 and TRBJ2-5, the complete variable domain is EAGVVQSPRYKIIEKKQPVAFWCNPISGHNTLYWYLQNLGQGPELLIRYENEEAVDDSQLPKDRFSAERLKGVDSTLKIQPAELGDSAVYLCASSLGLPSGETQYFGPGTRLLVL.

The CDR3 DNA reads as TGTGCCAGCAGCTCGCGGGGGAGTTTTAATGAAAAACTGTTTTTT. This codes for CASSSRGSFNEKLFF. The rearrangement links TRBV13 to TRBJ1-4, with D possibly TRBD1 on 5 matching bases. Trimming took off 4 bases at V and 4 bases at J, with 13 bases between the two ends. CDR3 size: 15 residues. Germline CDR1 PRHDT, CDR2 FYEKMQ (reference sequence).

On this clone itself: The identical CDR3 is also encoded by other nucleotide sequences in the sample. The V call is TRBV19, the J call TRBJ1-1; weak D call: TRBD1 (6 bases). Germline CDR1 LNHDA, CDR2 SQIVND (reference sequence). V was pared by 5 bases and J by 1 base, with 11 bases between. CDR3 length: 14 amino acids. The DNA of the CDR3 is TGTGCCAGTAGTCCCCGGACAGAGAACACTGAAGCTTTCTTT. It codes for CASSPRTENTEAFF.

The gene calls are TRBV6-5 and TRBJ2-1, with TRBD2 matching over 7 bases. The length of the CDR3 is 15 residues. The ends lost 2 bases at V and 7 bases at J; junction bases unmatched: 8. Germline V gene sequence: CDR1 MNHEY, CDR2 SVGAGI. In DNA, the CDR3 is TGTGCCAGCAGTTACGTGCGGGAGCCGACGAATGAGCAGTTCTTC. Residues: CASSYVREPTNEQFF.

The V and J genes are TRBV18 and TRBJ1-1, with a possible D match to TRBD1 (5 bases). Per the germline V gene, CDR1 is KGHSH and CDR2 is LQKENI. This CDR3 spans 17 amino acids. The germline V and J ends were trimmed by 0 bases and 1 base, with 15 bases remaining between them. CDR3 DNA: TGTGCCAGCTCACCACCGGGACTCTCAGAGGAGAACACTGAAGCTTTCTTT. Protein sequence: CASSPPGLSEENTEAFF.

CDR3 region: CASTTQRHEQFF. DNA of the CDR3: TGTGCCAGCACCACCCAGAGGCATGAGCAGTTCTTC. The chain employs TRBV6-6 and TRBJ2-1; unclear D gene. V was trimmed by 7 bases and J by 8 bases, leaving 12 bases between them. Germline V lookup: CDR1 MNHNY, CDR2 SVGAGI (reference sequence). The CDR3 is 12 residues long.

The chain is built from TRBV12-3 or TRBV12-4 and TRBJ1-2; D may be TRBD1 (5 bases). V shed 7 bases and J shed 5 bases, with 14 bases lying between them. CDR3 size: 13 residues. The CDR3 loop reads CASNDQGSYGYTF. The CDR3 coding sequence is TGTGCCAGCAACGATCAGGGATCTTATGGCTACACCTTC.

This clone was observed a few times. This chain links TRBV6-4 with TRBJ1-5; 7 nucleotides line up with TRBD1. Germline V lookup: CDR1 MRHNA, CDR2 SNTAGT. The CDR3 is 18 amino acids. The V gene end was trimmed by 0 bases and the J gene end by 2 bases; junction bases not matched to a gene: 10. The CDR3 DNA reads TGTGCCAGCAGTGACTCGACAGGGCAGGGTCATGGCAATCAGCCCCAGCATTTT. This codes for CASSDSTGQGHGNQPQHF.

The chain employs TRBV4-3 and TRBJ1-5, with 10 bases matching TRBD1. This CDR3 region has 19 residues. CDR1 and CDR2 (germline): LGHNA, YSLEER. V shed 0 bases and J 7 bases; nucleotides not matched to a gene: 15. The DNA of the CDR3 is TGCGCCAGCAGCCAAGAGAGGACAGGGGGTGGACTCCCCGGCCAGCCCCAGCATTTT. This encodes CASSQERTGGGLPGQPQHF.

The J gene is TRBJ2-7, the V gene TRBV18, with a tentative D call TRBD1 (6 bases). Germline V gene data show CDR1 as KGHSH and CDR2 as LQKENI. V was pared by 5 bases and J by 4 bases, with 12 bases between. CDR3 length: 13 amino acids. Here the CDR3 reads CASSNLQGYEQYF. CDR3 in DNA: TGTGCCAGCTCAAACTTACAGGGATACGAGCAGTACTTC.

The V and J genes are TRBV28 and TRBJ2-7; TRBD2 agrees at 9 bases. Per the germline V gene, CDR1 is MDHEN and CDR2 is SYDVKM. Losses at the gene ends were 4 bases for V and 2 bases for J; bases not matched to a gene: 6. This CDR3 is 15 amino acids long. The CDR3 DNA sequence: TGTGCCAGCAGTTCGTGGACTAGCGACACCTACGAGCAGTACTTC. Residues: CASSSWTSDTYEQYF.